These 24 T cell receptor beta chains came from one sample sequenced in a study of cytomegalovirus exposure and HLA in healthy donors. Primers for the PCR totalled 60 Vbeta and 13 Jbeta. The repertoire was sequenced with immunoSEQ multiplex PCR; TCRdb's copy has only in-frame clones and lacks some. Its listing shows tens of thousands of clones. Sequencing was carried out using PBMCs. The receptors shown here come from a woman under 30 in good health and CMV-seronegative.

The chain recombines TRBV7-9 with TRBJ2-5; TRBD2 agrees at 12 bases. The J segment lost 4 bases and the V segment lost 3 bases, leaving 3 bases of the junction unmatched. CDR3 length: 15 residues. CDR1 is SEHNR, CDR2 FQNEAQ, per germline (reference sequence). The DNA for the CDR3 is TGTGCCAGCAGCTTTACTAGCGGGAGGACAGAGACCCAGTACTTC. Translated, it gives CASSFTSGRTETQYF.

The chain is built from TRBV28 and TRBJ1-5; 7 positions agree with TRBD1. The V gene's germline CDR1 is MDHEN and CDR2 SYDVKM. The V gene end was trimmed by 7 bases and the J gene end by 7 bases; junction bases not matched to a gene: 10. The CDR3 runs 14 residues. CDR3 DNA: TGTGCCAGCACCTTAGACAGGGACGTACAGCCCCAGCATTTT. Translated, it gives CASTLDRDVQPQHF.

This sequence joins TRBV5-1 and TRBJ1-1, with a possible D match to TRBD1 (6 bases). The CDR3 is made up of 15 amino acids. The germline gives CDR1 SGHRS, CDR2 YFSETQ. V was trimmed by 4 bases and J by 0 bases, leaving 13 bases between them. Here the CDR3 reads CASSTGTTMNTEAFF. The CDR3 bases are TGCGCCAGCAGCACAGGGACGACCATGAACACTGAAGCTTTCTTT.

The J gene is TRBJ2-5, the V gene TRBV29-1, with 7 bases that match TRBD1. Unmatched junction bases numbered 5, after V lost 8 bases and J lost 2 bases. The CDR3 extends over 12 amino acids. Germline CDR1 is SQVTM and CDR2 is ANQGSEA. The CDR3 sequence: CSTKGQQETQYF. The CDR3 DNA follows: TGCAGCACAAAGGGACAGCAAGAGACCCAGTACTTC.

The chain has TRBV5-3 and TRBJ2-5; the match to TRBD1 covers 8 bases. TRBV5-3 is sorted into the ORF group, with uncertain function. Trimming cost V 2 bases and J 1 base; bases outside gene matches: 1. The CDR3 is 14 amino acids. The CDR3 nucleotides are TGTGCCAGAAGCTTCAGGGGGCCCCAAGAGACCCAGTACTTC. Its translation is CARSFRGPQETQYF.

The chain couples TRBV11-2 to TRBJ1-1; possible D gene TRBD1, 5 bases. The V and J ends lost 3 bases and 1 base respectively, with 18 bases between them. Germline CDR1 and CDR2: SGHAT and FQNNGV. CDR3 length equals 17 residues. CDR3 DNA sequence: TGTGCCAGCAGCTTGTCCTATGGGTTCGGGGGGAACACTGAAGCTTTCTTT. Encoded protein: CASSLSYGFGGNTEAFF. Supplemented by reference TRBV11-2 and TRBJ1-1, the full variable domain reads EAGVAQSPRYKIIEKRQSVAFWCNPISGHATLYWYQQILGQGPKLLIQFQNNGVVDDSQLPKDRFSAERLKGVDSTLKIQPAKLEDSAVYLCASSLSYGFGGNTEAFFGQGTRLTVV.

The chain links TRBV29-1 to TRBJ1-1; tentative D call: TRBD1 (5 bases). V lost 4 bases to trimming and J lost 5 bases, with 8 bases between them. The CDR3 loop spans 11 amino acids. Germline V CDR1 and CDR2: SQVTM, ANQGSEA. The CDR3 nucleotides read TGCAGCGTTGTTAGGGGAACTGAAGCTTTCTTT. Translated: CSVVRGTEAFF.

CDR3: CSARLNYGYTF. The CDR3 bases are TGCAGTGCCCGACTGAACTATGGCTACACCTTC. The rearrangement links TRBV20-1 to TRBJ1-2; D gene uncertain. CDR1 is DFQATT, CDR2 SNEGSKA, per germline (reference sequence). Trimming took off 6 bases at V and 2 bases at J, with 7 bases between the two ends. The CDR3 contains 11 residues.

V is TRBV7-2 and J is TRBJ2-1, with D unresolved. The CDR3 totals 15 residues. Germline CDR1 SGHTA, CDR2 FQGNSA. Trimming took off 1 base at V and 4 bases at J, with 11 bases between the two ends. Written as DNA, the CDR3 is TGTGCCAGCAGCTTAGATCTCCTTAGATACAATGAGCAGTTCTTC. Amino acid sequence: CASSLDLLRYNEQFF.

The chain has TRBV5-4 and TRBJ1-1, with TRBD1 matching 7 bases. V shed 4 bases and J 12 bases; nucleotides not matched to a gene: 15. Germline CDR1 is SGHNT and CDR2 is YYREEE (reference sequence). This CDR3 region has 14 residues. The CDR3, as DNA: TGTGCCAGCAGCGCCGGGACAGTATATTTTACGACTTTCTTT. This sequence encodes CASSAGTVYFTTFF.

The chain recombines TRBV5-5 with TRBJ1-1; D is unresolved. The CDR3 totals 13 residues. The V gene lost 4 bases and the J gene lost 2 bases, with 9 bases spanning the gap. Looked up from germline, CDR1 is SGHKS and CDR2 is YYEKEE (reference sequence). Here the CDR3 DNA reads TGTGCCAGCAGCCCCTCAGGCAACACTGAAGCTTTCTTT. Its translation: CASSPSGNTEAFF.

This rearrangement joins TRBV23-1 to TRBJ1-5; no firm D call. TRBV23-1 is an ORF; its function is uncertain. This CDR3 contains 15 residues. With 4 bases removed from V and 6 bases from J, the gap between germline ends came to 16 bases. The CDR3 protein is CASSRNLTRFQPQHF. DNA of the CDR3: TGCGCCAGCAGTCGCAACCTAACTCGATTTCAGCCCCAGCATTTT.

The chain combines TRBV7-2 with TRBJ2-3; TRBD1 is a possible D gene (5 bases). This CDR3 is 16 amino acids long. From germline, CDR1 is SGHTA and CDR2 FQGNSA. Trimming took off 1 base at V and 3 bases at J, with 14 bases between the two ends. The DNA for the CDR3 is TGTGCCAGCAGCTTAGGGTTAGGACACTTAACAGATACGCAGTATTTT. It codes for CASSLGLGHLTDTQYF.

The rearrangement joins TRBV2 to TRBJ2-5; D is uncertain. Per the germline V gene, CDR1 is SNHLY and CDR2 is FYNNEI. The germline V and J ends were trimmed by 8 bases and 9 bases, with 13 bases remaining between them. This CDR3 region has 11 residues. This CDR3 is CASRREAPQYF. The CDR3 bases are TGTGCCAGCCGCCGTGAGGCGCCCCAGTACTTC. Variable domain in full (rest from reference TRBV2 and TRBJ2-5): EPEVTQTPSHQVTQMGQEVILRCVPISNHLYFYWYRQILGQKVEFLVSFYNNEISEKSEIFDDQFSVERPDGSNFTLKIRSTKLEDSAMYFCASRREAPQYFGPGTRLLVL.

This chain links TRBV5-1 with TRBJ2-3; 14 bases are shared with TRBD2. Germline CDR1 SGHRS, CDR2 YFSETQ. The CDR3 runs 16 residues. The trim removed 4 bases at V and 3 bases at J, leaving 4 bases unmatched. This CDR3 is CASSVGTSGGTDTQYF. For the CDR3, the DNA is TGCGCCAGCAGCGTCGGGACTAGCGGGGGAACAGATACGCAGTATTTT.

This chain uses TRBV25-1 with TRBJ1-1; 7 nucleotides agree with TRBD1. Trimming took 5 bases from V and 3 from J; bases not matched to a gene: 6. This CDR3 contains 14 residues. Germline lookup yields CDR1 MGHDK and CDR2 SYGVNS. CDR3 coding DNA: TGTGCCAGCAGTCTGTTAGGGGGCCACACTGAAGCTTTCTTT. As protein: CASSLLGGHTEAFF. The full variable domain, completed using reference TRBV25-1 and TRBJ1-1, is EADIYQTPRYLVIGTGKKITLECSQTMGHDKMYWYQQDPGMELHLIHYSYGVNSTEKGDLSSESTVSRIRTEHFPLTLESARPSHTSQYLCASSLLGGHTEAFFGQGTRLTVV.

CDR3 amino acids: CAWSEQSTGNTIYF. DNA for the CDR3: TGTGCCTGGAGTGAACAGTCTACTGGAAACACCATATATTTT. The chain employs TRBV30 and TRBJ1-3; D is unclear. In germline, CDR1 is GTSNPN, CDR2 SVGIG (reference sequence). Trimming left V 1 base short and J 2 bases short, with 9 bases between. The CDR3 has 14 amino acids.

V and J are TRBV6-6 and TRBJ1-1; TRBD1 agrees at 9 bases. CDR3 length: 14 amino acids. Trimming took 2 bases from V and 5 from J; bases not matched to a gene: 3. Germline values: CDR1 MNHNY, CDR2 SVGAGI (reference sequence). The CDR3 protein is CASSYGTGWTEAFF. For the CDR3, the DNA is TGTGCCAGCAGTTACGGGACAGGGTGGACTGAAGCTTTCTTT.

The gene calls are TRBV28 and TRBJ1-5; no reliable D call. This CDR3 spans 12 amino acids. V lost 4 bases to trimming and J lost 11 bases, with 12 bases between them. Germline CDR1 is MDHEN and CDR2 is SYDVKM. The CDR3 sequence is CASSSGAQSQHF. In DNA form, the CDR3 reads TGTGCCAGCAGTTCTGGTGCCCAGTCCCAGCATTTT.

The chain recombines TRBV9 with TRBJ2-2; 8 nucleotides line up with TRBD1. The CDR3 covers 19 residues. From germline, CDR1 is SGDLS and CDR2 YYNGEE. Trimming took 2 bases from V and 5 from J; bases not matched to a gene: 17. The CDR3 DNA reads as TGTGCCAGCAGCGTCTCCCAGGGGGCGCCCCTGGCTCTGACCGGGGAGCTGTTTTTT. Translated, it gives CASSVSQGAPLALTGELFF.

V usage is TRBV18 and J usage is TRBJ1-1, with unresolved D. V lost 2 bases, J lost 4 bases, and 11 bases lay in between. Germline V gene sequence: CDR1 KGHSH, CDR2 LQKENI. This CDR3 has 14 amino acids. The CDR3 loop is CASSPTRSGTEAFF. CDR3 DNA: TGTGCCAGCTCACCAACCAGGTCAGGCACTGAAGCTTTCTTT.

CDR3: CASSPPLASSYNEQFF. The CDR3 nucleotides are TGTGCCAGCTCACCACCGCTAGCGAGCTCCTACAATGAGCAGTTCTTC. This rearrangement joins TRBV18 to TRBJ2-1, with a possible D match to TRBD2 (6 bases). CDR3 length equals 16 residues. The ends were cut back, 0 bases at V and 0 bases at J, with 9 bases in the middle. Germline V CDR1 and CDR2: KGHSH, LQKENI. The entire variable domain, with the rest obtained from reference TRBV18 and TRBJ2-1, is as follows: NAGVMQNPRHLVRRRGQEARLRCSPMKGHSHVYWYRQLPEEGLKFMVYLQKENIIDESGMPKERFSAEFPKEGPSILRIQQVVRGDSAAYFCASSPPLASSYNEQFFGPGTRLTVL.

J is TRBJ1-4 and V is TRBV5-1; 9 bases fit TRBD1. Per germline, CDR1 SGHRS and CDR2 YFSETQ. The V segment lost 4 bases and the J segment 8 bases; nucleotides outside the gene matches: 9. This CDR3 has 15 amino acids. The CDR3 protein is CASSPGTGSLEKLFF. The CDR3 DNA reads TGCGCCAGCAGCCCAGGGACAGGGTCCCTCGAAAAACTGTTTTTT.

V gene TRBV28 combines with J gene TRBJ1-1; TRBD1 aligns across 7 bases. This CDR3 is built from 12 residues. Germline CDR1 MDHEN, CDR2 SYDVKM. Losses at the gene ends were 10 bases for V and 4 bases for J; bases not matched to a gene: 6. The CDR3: CATFRGSTEAFF. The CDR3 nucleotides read TGTGCCACCTTCAGGGGGAGCACTGAAGCTTTCTTT.